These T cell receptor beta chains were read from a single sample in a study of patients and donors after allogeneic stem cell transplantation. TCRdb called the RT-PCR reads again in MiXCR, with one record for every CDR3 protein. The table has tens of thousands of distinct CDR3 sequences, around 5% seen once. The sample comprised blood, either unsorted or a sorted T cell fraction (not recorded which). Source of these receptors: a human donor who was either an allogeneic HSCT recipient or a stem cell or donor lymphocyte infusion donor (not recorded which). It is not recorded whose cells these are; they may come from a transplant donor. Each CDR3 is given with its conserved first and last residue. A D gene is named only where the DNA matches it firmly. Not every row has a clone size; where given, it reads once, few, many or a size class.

TGTGCCAGCAGCTTAGATAGCGGGCCCCAGTACTTC,CASSLDSGPQYF,TRBD2,TRBJ2-7,TRBV7-7,many
TGTGCCAGCAGCAAGGACAGGAGCTCCTACAATGAGCAGTTCTTC,CASSKDRSSYNEQFF,TRBD1,TRBJ2-1,TRBV7-6,many
TGTGCCAGCTCACCACCCGTGGGAGATACGCAGTATTTT,CASSPPVGDTQYF,NA,TRBJ2-3,TRBV18,many
TGTGCCAGCAAATCAGACGGGACGTTTACCGGGGAGCTGTTTTTT,CASKSDGTFTGELFF,NA,TRBJ2-2,TRBV2,many
TGTGCCAGCAGCCTGGACCCGACGACAACCTCACCCCTCCACTTT,CASSLDPTTTSPLHF,NA,TRBJ1-6,TRBV7-6,many
TGTGCCAGCAGCTCGGGACAGGGGAGGGCCAAAAACATTCAGTACTTC,CASSSGQGRAKNIQYF,TRBD1,TRBJ2-4,TRBV5-4,many
TGTGCCAGCAGCTTAGCCCTAGGGGGATTAAACACTGAAGCTTTCTTT,CASSLALGGLNTEAFF,NA,TRBJ1-1,TRBV7-9,few
TGCAGTGCTAGATCGAGGGGACAGGGGGCTTGGAATTCACCCCTCCACTTT,CSARSRGQGAWNSPLHF,TRBD1,TRBJ1-6,TRBV20-1,many
TGTGCCAGCTCACCCGGGAGGACCGTCGACGAGCAGTACTTC,CASSPGRTVDEQYF,TRBD2,TRBJ2-7,TRBV18,few
TGTGCCAGCAGACCACCGGGACAGGGGGCGAGACAGTACTTC,CASRPPGQGARQYF,TRBD1,TRBJ2-7,TRBV6-1,few
TGTGCCAGCAGTGTCGCGGGACAGGATAGCAATCAGCCCCAGCATTTT,CASSVAGQDSNQPQHF,TRBD1,TRBJ1-5,TRBV12-3/TRBV12-4,many
TGTGCCAGCAGTGAACTAGCGGGAAGCTCCTACGAGCAGTACTTC,CASSELAGSSYEQYF,TRBD2,TRBJ2-7,TRBV6-1,many
TGCAGTGCTGGGCTCGGGACTAGCAGTTACAATGAGCAGTTCTTC,CSAGLGTSSYNEQFF,TRBD2,TRBJ2-1,TRBV20-1,many
TGTGCCAGCAGCCCGCCACAGGGGGCGTATGAGACCCAGTACTTC,CASSPPQGAYETQYF,TRBD1,TRBJ2-5,TRBV5-4,few
TGTGCCAGTAGTATTGCTTCAGCCAAAAACATTCAGTACTTC,CASSIASAKNIQYF,NA,TRBJ2-4,TRBV19,many
TGTGCCAGCAGCCCACGGACAGGGGGGAAGTCGGAGTACTTC,CASSPRTGGKSEYF,TRBD1,TRBJ2-7,TRBV7-8,few
TGCGCCAGCAGCCAGGGACAGGGGGCCGGCAATCAGCCCCAGCATTTT,CASSQGQGAGNQPQHF,TRBD1,TRBJ1-5,TRBV4-1,many
TGTGCCAGCAGTGAATCCCAGGGGGATGGCTACACCTTC,CASSESQGDGYTF,TRBD1,TRBJ1-2,TRBV6-1,many
TGTGCCTGGGCGACAGGGGGCGGGAGCGGCAATCAGTCCCAGCATTTT,CAWATGGGSGNQSQHF,TRBD1,TRBJ1-5,TRBV30,NA
TGTGCCAGCTCACCAGAGAAGGGTTTGGGCACTGAAGCTTTCTTT,CASSPEKGLGTEAFF,NA,TRBJ1-1,TRBV18,many
TGTGCCAGCTCACCGTCTTTAGCTCTGACCTATGGCTACACCTTC,CASSPSLALTYGYTF,NA,TRBJ1-2,TRBV18,NA